Sequencing of this TCR beta chain was carried out in a study of chemoradiotherapy in HPV16-positive cancers. TCRdb's table, derived via immunoSEQ multiplex PCR, lists solely in-frame clones and lacks some. The table shows several hundred clones, with over 75% occurring only once. Regarding the study as a whole: During treatment, candidate HPV-specific clones and E7-related motifs expanded in tumor. Functional assays defining HPV-specific T cells used only a couple of HPV16-positive patients.

With 1 base removed from V and 1 base from J, the gap between germline ends came to 11 bases. Germline-derived CDR1 and CDR2 are SGHTA and FQGTGA. There are 17 residues in the CDR3. Over chemoradiotherapy, repertoires were sampled more than once. With respect to this clone: Its matching antigen is unknown.

The starting material was tumor tissue, obtained from a patient who underwent chemoradiotherapy. This chain connects TRBV7-3 to TRBJ2-6; the D is unclear. This TCR was recovered from a human donor with HPV-associated anogenital cancer. The CDR3 coding sequence is TGTGCCAGCAGCTTAAGTGGACGTACTTCTGGGGCCAACGTCCTGACTTTC. Encoded protein: CASSLSGRTSGANVLTF.